These 18 T cell receptor beta chains share one sample of origin, sequenced in a study of T cells in Graves' hyperthyroidism and ophthalmopathy. TCR beta CDR3 regions were amplified from RNA. Researchers ran a first-round RT-PCR on the TCR CDR3 using the HTBI primer set. MiXCR, run by TCRdb on the multiplex PCR reads, gives a single entry per CDR3 protein. Here the sample spans about 610,000 distinct CDR3 sequences, around 46% being singletons. What was sequenced was peripheral blood or thyroid tissue (not recorded which). The origin of the receptors is a woman aged 18 to 35 with Graves' hyperthyroidism.

As regards this clonotype: This may stem from a read error, because a much larger clone lies one nucleotide away. The V gene is TRBV19, the J gene TRBJ2-7; no reliable D call. CDR1 is LNHDA and CDR2 is SQIVND in the germline V gene (reference sequence). This CDR3 spans 15 amino acids. The CDR3 spells CASSIMGSRGYEQYF. CDR3 nucleotide sequence: TGTGCCAGCAGTATAATGGGGTCCCGTGGATACGAGCAGTACTTC.

This clonotype was observed many times. The chain is built from TRBV29-1 and TRBJ1-2, with no clear D. The CDR3 is made up of 11 amino acids. V gave up 6 bases and J gave up 10 bases, with 15 bases separating them. The germline V gene encodes CDR1 SQVTM and CDR2 ANQGSEA. DNA for the CDR3: TGCAGCGTCGCATATGAAGGTTTCTACACCTTC. This codes for CSVAYEGFYTF.

This clonotype has a count of ten or more. This chain connects TRBV12-3 or TRBV12-4 to TRBJ2-7; no clear D. This CDR3 has 12 amino acids. Trimming left V 3 bases short and J 6 bases short, with 9 bases between. CDR3 coding DNA: TGTGCCAGCAGTTTTTCCGGGCGCGAGCAGTACTTC. Its protein is CASSFSGREQYF.

This clonotype was seen ten or more times. The chain links TRBV12-3 or TRBV12-4 to TRBJ2-5; no reliable D call. V gave up 4 bases and J gave up 5 bases, with 8 bases separating them. The CDR3 runs to 12 residues. The chain's CDR3 is CASSSHGETQYF. DNA of the CDR3: TGTGCCAGCAGTTCCCACGGGGAGACCCAGTACTTC.

This clonotype has at least ten counts. The chain links TRBV10-3 to TRBJ1-1; D gene uncertain. V was trimmed by 4 bases and J by 4 bases, leaving 10 bases between them. Per the germline V gene, CDR1 is ENHRY and CDR2 is SYGVKD. There are 13 residues in the CDR3. The CDR3: CAISVSRGTEAFF. In DNA form, the CDR3 reads TGTGCCATCAGTGTCAGCCGGGGCACTGAAGCTTTCTTT.

In this sample, this clonotype turned up many times. The chain joins TRBV20-1 to TRBJ1-4; perhaps TRBD1 as D (5 bases). CDR3 length: 14 amino acids. V lost 3 bases and J lost 8, with 16 bases in between. Germline V gives CDR1 DFQATT, CDR2 SNEGSKA (reference sequence). The CDR3, as DNA: TGCAGTGCTAGTGGGACCCTACCGAAGGAAAAACTGTTTTTT. This codes for CSASGTLPKEKLFF.

At least ten counts were recorded for this clonotype. CDR3 in amino acids: CASSLLSGRGTYEQYF. In DNA form, the CDR3 reads TGTGCCAGCAGCTTGCTGAGCGGGAGGGGAACCTACGAGCAGTACTTC. The chain uses TRBV7-2 and TRBJ2-7; 10 bases agree with TRBD2. The ends lost 3 bases at V and 2 bases at J; junction bases unmatched: 7. This CDR3 comprises 16 residues. Germline V gene sequence: CDR1 SGHTA, CDR2 FQGNSA.

At least ten counts were recorded for this clonotype. The V gene is TRBV6-6, the J gene TRBJ1-4; 8 bases line up with TRBD1. After removal of 5 bases from V and 1 base from J, the junction contained 3 bases not matched to a gene. The CDR3 consists of 15 residues. Germline V gene data show CDR1 as MNHNY and CDR2 as SVGAGI (reference sequence). The CDR3 sequence: CASSHDRGTNEKLFF. DNA of the CDR3: TGTGCCAGCAGTCACGACAGGGGAACTAATGAAAAACTGTTTTTT.

The rearrangement uses TRBV12-3 or TRBV12-4 and TRBJ2-2, with 14 bases identical to TRBD2. This CDR3 is 18 amino acids long. J lost 6 bases, V lost 2 bases, and 8 bases had no gene match. CDR3 DNA sequence: TGTGCCAGCAGTTTAAGGGGACTAGCGGGAGACTCCGCCGGGGAGCTGTTTTTT. Its protein product is CASSLRGLAGDSAGELFF.

On this clonotype: A much larger clone lies a single base off, so this may be a read error. V is TRBV9 and J is TRBJ2-7; 9 bases align to TRBD2. This CDR3 spans 17 amino acids. Trimming removed 3 bases from V and 0 bases from J; junction bases left unmatched: 10. Germline CDR1 and CDR2: SGDLS and YYNGEE. CDR3 sequence (DNA): TGTGCCAGCAGCGCAGGACTAGCGTCCGGGACCTCCTACGAGCAGTACTTC. Translated, it gives CASSAGLASGTSYEQYF.

This clonotype occurred a few times. The V and J genes are TRBV6-5 and TRBJ1-1, with 9 bases fitting TRBD1. CDR3 size: 14 residues. CDR1 MNHEY and CDR2 SVGAGI come from the germline V gene. V shed 4 bases and J 5 bases; nucleotides not matched to a gene: 5. The CDR3 reads CASSWTGAGTEAFF. In DNA, the CDR3 is TGTGCCAGCAGTTGGACAGGGGCCGGAACTGAAGCTTTCTTT.

This clonotype was counted at least ten times. The V call is TRBV12-3 or TRBV12-4, the J call TRBJ1-5, with D hard to call. V was pared by 5 bases and J by 0 bases, with 8 bases between. The CDR3 sequence is 14 residues long. DNA of the CDR3: TGTGCCAGCAGTGTCCAATATAGCAATCAGCCCCAGCATTTT. This translates into CASSVQYSNQPQHF.

The rearrangement uses TRBV19 and TRBJ2-7; 8 nucleotides match TRBD1. Germline V lookup: CDR1 LNHDA, CDR2 SQIVND (reference sequence). This CDR3 has 16 amino acids. Unmatched junction bases numbered 14, after V lost 6 bases and J lost 4 bases. CDR3 region: CASSPLSQGAFYEQYF. CDR3 DNA: TGTGCCAGTAGCCCATTATCGCAGGGGGCCTTTTACGAGCAGTACTTC.

The genes are TRBV20-1 and TRBJ1-2, with 8 bases that match TRBD1. The length of the CDR3 is 13 residues. The V gene end was trimmed by 1 base and the J gene end by 4 bases; junction bases not matched to a gene: 2. Looked up from germline, CDR1 is DFQATT and CDR2 is SNEGSKA (reference sequence). The CDR3 is CSARGDRSYGYTF. CDR3 sequence (DNA): TGCAGTGCTAGAGGGGACAGGTCCTATGGCTACACCTTC.

This clonotype was seen a handful of times. CDR3 DNA: TGTGCCAGCCAGCTCAGGTCTTTGGGAGCATACGAGCAGTACTTC. Amino acid sequence: CASQLRSLGAYEQYF. The rearrangement links TRBV19 to TRBJ2-7; a possible D gene is TRBD2 (5 bases). Trimming shortened V by 9 bases and J by 4 bases, and 22 bases separated the two germline ends. This CDR3 has 15 amino acids. Germline V gene data show CDR1 as LNHDA and CDR2 as SQIVND (reference sequence). The full variable domain, in which reference TRBV19 and TRBJ2-7 provide the parts outside the CDR3, is DGGITQSPKYLFRKEGQNVTLSCEQNLNHDAMYWYRQDPGQGLRLIYYSQIVNDFQKGDIAEGYSVSREKKESFPLTVTSAQKNPTAFYLCASQLRSLGAYEQYFGPGTRLTVT.

The J gene is TRBJ2-2, the V gene TRBV12-3 or TRBV12-4; TRBD1 agrees at 7 bases. After removal of 4 bases from V and 5 bases from J, the junction contained 4 bases not matched to a gene. The CDR3 is made up of 14 amino acids. The DNA for the CDR3 is TGTGCCAGCAGTTACACGGGACAGACCGGGGAGCTGTTTTTT. Amino acids: CASSYTGQTGELFF.

The CDR3 DNA reads TGTGCCAGCGTTGAAGTCGCTAGCGAGGGCGACGAGCAGTACTTC. Amino acid sequence: CASVEVASEGDEQYF. The chain combines TRBV12-3 or TRBV12-4 with TRBJ2-7, with a possible D match to TRBD2 (6 bases). The CDR3 extends over 15 amino acids. Trimming shortened V by 8 bases and J by 5 bases, and 22 bases separated the two germline ends.

The CDR3 reads CASSPGYGGTVGNTIYF. CDR3 bases: TGTGCCAGCAGCCCCGGTTACGGGGGAACTGTTGGAAACACCATATATTTT. The chain links TRBV7-6 to TRBJ1-3; TRBD1 might be the D (5 bases). CDR3 size: 17 residues. V was cut by 5 bases and J by 3 bases, with 20 bases left in between. CDR1 is SGHVS, CDR2 FNYEAQ, per germline. The entire variable domain, with the rest obtained from reference TRBV7-6 and TRBJ1-3, is as follows: GAGVSQSPRYKVTKRGQDVALRCDPISGHVSLYWYRQALGQGPEFLTYFNYEAQQDKSGLPNDRFSAERPEGSISTLTIQRTEQRDSAMYRCASSPGYGGTVGNTIYFGEGSWLTVV.